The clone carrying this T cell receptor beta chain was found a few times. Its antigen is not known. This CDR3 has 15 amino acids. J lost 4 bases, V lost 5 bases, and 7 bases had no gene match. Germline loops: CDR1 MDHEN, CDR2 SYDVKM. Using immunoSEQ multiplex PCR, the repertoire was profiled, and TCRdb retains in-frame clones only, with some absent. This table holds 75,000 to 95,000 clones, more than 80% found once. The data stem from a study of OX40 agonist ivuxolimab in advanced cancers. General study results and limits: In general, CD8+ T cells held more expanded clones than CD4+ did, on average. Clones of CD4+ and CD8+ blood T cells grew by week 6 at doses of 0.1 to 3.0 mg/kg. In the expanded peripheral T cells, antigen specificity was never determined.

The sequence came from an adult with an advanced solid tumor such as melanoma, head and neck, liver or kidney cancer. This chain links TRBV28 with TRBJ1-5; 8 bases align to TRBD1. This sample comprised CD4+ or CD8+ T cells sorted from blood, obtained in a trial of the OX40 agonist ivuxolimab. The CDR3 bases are TGTGCCAGCAGTAGTCTCGGGACAGGAAATCAGCCCCAGCATTTT. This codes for CASSSLGTGNQPQHF.